One TCR beta chain is described in this entry. Antigen unknown. The study ran its PCR with 60 Vbeta and 13 Jbeta primers. Data came from immunoSEQ multiplex PCR; TCRdb stores just in-frame clones and leaves some out. The table lists 150,000 to 200,000 clones, around three quarters of them singletons. These data belong to a study of cytomegalovirus exposure and HLA in healthy donors. Overall study results and limits: Later, an analysis showed that TCR beta chains associated with HLA were more clonally expanded than others that were equally common. In a later analysis, TCR association rates varied by HLA locus: DRB1 most, HLA-C fewest. The later analysis indicated that the majority of CMV-associated TCR beta chains appeared HLA-restricted. Available immune exposure information covered CMV serostatus only.

V was pared by 0 bases and J by 2 bases, with 8 bases between. This CDR3 has 15 amino acids. Germline values: CDR1 KGHSH, CDR2 LQKENI. This receptor was obtained from a woman between 35 and 50 years old in good health and CMV-seronegative. The V gene is TRBV18, the J gene TRBJ1-5; D unclear. Sequences were obtained from PBMCs. DNA of the CDR3: TGTGCCAGCTCACCACCGCCCGGAGGCAATCAGCCCCAGCATTTT. Translation gives CASSPPPGGNQPQHF. The full variable domain, completed using reference TRBV18 and TRBJ1-5, is NAGVMQNPRHLVRRRGQEARLRCSPMKGHSHVYWYRQLPEEGLKFMVYLQKENIIDESGMPKERFSAEFPKEGPSILRIQQVVRGDSAAYFCASSPPPGGNQPQHFGDGTRLSIL.